These T cell receptor beta chains were read from a single sample in a study of cytomegalovirus exposure and HLA in healthy donors. The repertoire was sequenced with immunoSEQ multiplex PCR; TCRdb's copy has only in-frame clones and lacks some. The sample has about 200,000 clones; 70% to 80% are singletons. Sequencing was carried out using PBMCs. These receptor sequences come from a male donor in good health and CMV-seronegative. Each CDR3 is given with its conserved first and last residue. D genes are given only for firm matches. The size entry is marked missing in some rows and otherwise reads once, few, many or a size class.

J gene	D gene	V gene	clone size	CDR3 DNA	CDR3 protein
TRBJ2-7	.	TRBV29-1	.	TGCAGCGTTGTGACCAGAACAGGTAGCTCCTACGAGCAGTACTTC	CSVVTRTGSSYEQYF
TRBJ2-1	TRBD2	TRBV9	.	TGTGCCAGCAGCGTGGGACTAGCGGGATCCTACAATGAGCAGTTCTTC	CASSVGLAGSYNEQFF
TRBJ2-7	.	TRBV5-4	.	TGTGCCAGCACTACTCTAGGCACCTACGAGCAGTACTTC	CASTTLGTYEQYF
TRBJ1-4	.	TRBV7-2	.	TGTGCCAGCAGCTTAGGTCCGTCAACTAATGAAAAACTGTTTTTT	CASSLGPSTNEKLFF
TRBJ2-1	.	TRBV7-9	.	TGTGCCAGCAGCGAAGGCCTAGCGCCGAGGGTGCAGTTCTTC	CASSEGLAPRVQFF
TRBJ2-7	.	TRBV25-1	few	TGTGCCAGCAGTGGCCGACACCACTACGAGCAGTACTTC	CASSGRHHYEQYF
TRBJ1-1	.	TRBV6-5	.	TGTGCCAGCAGTTACTCCTCAGTTAGCGAGCCGGATGAAGCTTTCTTT	CASSYSSVSEPDEAFF
TRBJ1-2	.	TRBV9	.	TGTGCCAGCAAGGGGGGGGAGACCGGGAACGGCGGCTATGGCTACACCTTC	CASKGGETGNGGYGYTF
TRBJ1-1	TRBD1	TRBV29-1	.	TGCAGCGTGTGGACAGGGATGAACACTGAAGCTTTCTTT	CSVWTGMNTEAFF
TRBJ2-2	.	TRBV6-1	few	TGTGCCAGCAGTGAATCGGGGGGCCGGGTAGCCGGGGAGCTGTTTTTT	CASSESGGRVAGELFF
TRBJ2-2	.	TRBV28	once	TGTGCCAGCAGATCCGGGACATTGAACACCGGGGAGCTGTTTTTT	CASRSGTLNTGELFF
TRBJ2-3	TRBD2	TRBV18	.	TGTGCCAGCTCACCACCGGGATTAGGCGGGAGTGGCACAGATACGCAGTATTTT	CASSPPGLGGSGTDTQYF
TRBJ2-7	TRBD2	TRBV7-2	.	TGTGCCAGCAGCTTGACTAGCGGGATCGTCTACGAGCAGTACTTC	CASSLTSGIVYEQYF
TRBJ1-3	TRBD1	TRBV28	.	TGTGCCAGCAGCTGGGGACAGGGACCATCCGGAAACACCATATATTTT	CASSWGQGPSGNTIYF
TRBJ2-1	TRBD2	TRBV9	once	TGTGCCAGCAGCGCGGGAACTAGCGGGAGTGTGAATGAGCAGTTCTTC	CASSAGTSGSVNEQFF
TRBJ2-1	.	TRBV6-1	.	TGTGCCAGCAGTGCGGGGAGCTCCTACAATGAGCAGTTCTTC	CASSAGSSYNEQFF
TRBJ2-5	TRBD1	TRBV10-3	.	TGTGCCATCAGTGACCCGACAGGGCAGGATGAGACCCAGTACTTC	CAISDPTGQDETQYF
TRBJ1-5	.	TRBV19	.	TGTGCCAGTAATCGGGCGGAGACGGGGGTTCGGGTTAGCAATCAGCCCCAGCATTTT	CASNRAETGVRVSNQPQHF
TRBJ2-7	TRBD2	TRBV9	.	TGTGCCAGCAGCGCCGGGGGGGAGCAGTACTTC	CASSAGGEQYF
TRBJ2-1	.	TRBV5-6	.	TGTGCCAGCAGCTTGGTGGTAGCACGCTCTGAGCAGTTCTTC	CASSLVVARSEQFF
TRBJ2-1	.	TRBV6-6	.	TGTGCCAGCAGTTCAGGGGTAGCAGACGAGCAGTTCTTC	CASSSGVADEQFF
TRBJ2-1	TRBD2	TRBV7-9	.	TGTTCCAGCAGCTTAGGGACTAGCGGTCAACGCAATGAGCAGTTCTTC	CSSSLGTSGQRNEQFF
TRBJ1-1	.	TRBV5-6	.	TGTGCCAGCAGCTCCTCCCTGGACAGCCTTGAAGCTTTCTTT	CASSSSLDSLEAFF
TRBJ1-1	.	TRBV7-6	few	TGTGCCAGCAGCCCCGTGAACACTGAAGCTTTCTTT	CASSPVNTEAFF
TRBJ2-2	TRBD2	TRBV13	once	TGTGCCAGCAGTTGGGTGCAGCGGGAGGTAACCGGGGAGCTGTTTTTT	CASSWVQREVTGELFF
TRBJ2-1	TRBD2	TRBV30	.	TGTGCCTGGAGCCGGGGGACTAGCGGGACCCCCTTTCTCCATGAGCAGTTCTTC	CAWSRGTSGTPFLHEQFF
TRBJ2-2	TRBD1	TRBV9	.	TGTGCCAGCAGCGTAGCTCCAAGGACAGGGGGTTGGACCGGGGAGCTGTTTTTT	CASSVAPRTGGWTGELFF
TRBJ2-7	.	TRBV29-1	.	TGCAGCGTTGCGGTCCTTTCCTACGAGCAGTACTTC	CSVAVLSYEQYF
TRBJ2-7	TRBD2	TRBV19	.	TGTGCCAGTAGTATAGGGCCGGCTAGCGGGTACGAGCAGTACTTC	CASSIGPASGYEQYF
TRBJ1-1	TRBD1	TRBV4-1	few	TGCGCCAGCAGCCAACCTCCTGGACAGGGAGGGACTGAAGCTTTCTTT	CASSQPPGQGGTEAFF
TRBJ2-1	TRBD2	TRBV7-9	.	TGTGCCAGCAGCTTAGACGGCGGGAGCTACAATGAGCAGTTCTTC	CASSLDGGSYNEQFF
TRBJ1-5	.	TRBV28	.	TGTGCCAGCAGTTTCCGGGGGAAGCAGCCCCAGCATTTT	CASSFRGKQPQHF